Listed below are T cell receptor beta chains from one sample, sequenced in a study of vaccination effects on CD4 cells after COVID-19. The antigens these receptors bind are not known. Using immunoSEQ multiplex PCR, the repertoire was profiled, and TCRdb retains in-frame clones only, with some absent. The data hold 70,000 or so clones, with 65% to 75% observed a single time. Sequencing used CD4+ T cells from PBMCs cultured with HIV peptides, obtained before COVID-19 vaccination. The receptor set was obtained from a human donor who had a prior SARS-CoV-2 infection. The conserved cysteine and the conserved F or W are not part of the CDR3 here. Fields, in order: D gene, J gene, CDR3 length, V gene, CDR3 protein. The D gene is left open where the match is weak.

D: NA; J: TRBJ2-2; length: 10; V: TRBV6-5; CDR3: ASSSDTGELF
D: TRBD1; J: TRBJ2-7; length: 11; V: TRBV6-5; CDR3: ATTGTGRYEQY
D: NA; J: TRBJ2-2; length: 14; V: TRBV18; CDR3: ASSPWEPKNTGELF
D: NA; J: TRBJ1-2; length: 12; V: TRBV5-6; CDR3: ASSFGRANYGYT
D: NA; J: TRBJ1-5; length: 11; V: TRBV3-1/TRBV3-2; CDR3: ASSSFAGQPQH
D: NA; J: TRBJ1-1; length: 11; V: TRBV7-2; CDR3: ASSLERGTEAF
D: NA; J: TRBJ2-1; length: 10; V: TRBV5-4; CDR3: ASSLDRQGKF
D: NA; J: TRBJ2-2; length: 10; V: TRBV9; CDR3: ASSTYTGELF
D: TRBD1; J: TRBJ2-7; length: 14; V: TRBV19; CDR3: ASSTFRDRGFYEQY
D: NA; J: TRBJ2-1; length: 13; V: TRBV7-8; CDR3: ASSSWVRSYNEQF
D: NA; J: TRBJ2-6; length: 13; V: TRBV5-1; CDR3: ASSLEGTGANVLT
D: NA; J: TRBJ2-7; length: 13; V: TRBV18; CDR3: ASSPGPARAYEQY
D: NA; J: TRBJ2-6; length: 13; V: TRBV19; CDR3: AARGALSGANVLT
D: TRBD2; J: TRBJ2-7; length: 12; V: TRBV2; CDR3: ASSGTSGTYEQY
D: NA; J: TRBJ2-1; length: 12; V: TRBV10-3; CDR3: AISPGVVYNEQF
D: TRBD2; J: TRBJ2-1; length: 11; V: TRBV12-3/TRBV12-4; CDR3: ASSSGLGLEQF
D: NA; J: TRBJ1-2; length: 10; V: TRBV5-8; CDR3: ASSRRERDYT
D: NA; J: TRBJ2-7; length: 11; V: TRBV5-6; CDR3: ASSLSQFYEQY
D: TRBD1; J: TRBJ2-6; length: 13; V: TRBV28; CDR3: ASNRGLGGANVLT
D: NA; J: TRBJ1-4; length: 13; V: TRBV28; CDR3: ASSLWGRQNEKLF
D: NA; J: TRBJ1-1; length: 13; V: TRBV19; CDR3: ASSVYPGLNTEAF
D: NA; J: TRBJ1-1; length: 11; V: TRBV6-5; CDR3: ASRRDGNTEAF
D: TRBD1; J: TRBJ1-1; length: 14; V: TRBV5-1; CDR3: ASSLLAGGENTEAF